This note documents a single T cell receptor beta chain sequence. Its target is not known. This CDR3 spans 16 amino acids. In germline, CDR1 is SGHNT, CDR2 YYREEE (reference sequence). Germline trimming cut 0 bases from V and 2 bases from J; bases unmatched to any gene: 5. Produced via immunoSEQ multiplex PCR; TCRdb's table is partial and in-frame only. In the table there are more than 120,000 clones, about 91% of which are singletons. The entry originates in a study of T cell responses to AZD1222 COVID-19 vaccine. Points from the study as a whole: Per reports, nearly half of all spike-specific TCRs target regions that are unmutated in variants. Donor demographics were predominantly white British with a female majority; clonal diversity may be underestimated. Distributed over spike, vaccine-associated CD4 TCRs predominated at 160-218 and 743-854.

Sequences were derived from peripheral blood, sampled 28 days after the second AZD1222 dose. The TCR originated in an adult who received the AZD1222 COVID-19 vaccine. The chain combines TRBV5-4 with TRBJ1-2, with 9 bases fitting TRBD1. The CDR3 loop is CASSLAGQGQNYGYTF. The CDR3 coding sequence is TGTGCCAGCAGCTTGGCCGGACAGGGGCAGAACTATGGCTACACCTTC.